Listed below are T cell receptor beta chains from one sample, sequenced in a study of monozygotic twins with inflammatory bowel disease. TCRdb reworked the 5' RACE reads into one entry per CDR3 protein, no DNA. The sample holds more than 300,000 distinct CDR3 sequences. The sample comprised blood. The receptors shown here come from a human donor with ulcerative colitis or Crohn's disease, or a healthy co-twin of an affected twin (not recorded which). The CDR3 runs from the conserved cysteine through the conserved F or W.

TRBV19,TRBJ2-5,CASKSSWGTGGETQYF
TRBV6-2/TRBV6-3,TRBJ1-1,CATDNPNTEAFF
TRBV19,TRBJ1-5,CASSIRVGQPQHF
TRBV11-2,TRBJ2-3,CASSPKGDTYTQNTQYF
TRBV6-5,TRBJ1-4,CASADTGKLFF
TRBV7-9,TRBJ2-7,CASSEYSYEQYF
TRBV7-8,TRBJ1-4,CASSLARAGARGEKLFF
TRBV5-1,TRBJ2-7,CASSPGDRSSYEQYF
TRBV30,TRBJ1-6,CASLTGGSYNSPLHF
TRBV7-9,TRBJ2-1,CASSLHQTRNNEQFF
TRBV7-8,TRBJ1-5,CASSPSWGFNQPQHF
TRBV29-1,TRBJ2-6,CSAQVRSGANVLTF
TRBV29-1,TRBJ2-5,CSVVSGTGETQYF
TRBV7-2,TRBJ1-3,CASSSRASRNTIYF
TRBV5-1,TRBJ1-1,CASSATGDTEAFF
TRBV7-2,TRBJ2-3,CASSGGTHGTDTQYF
TRBV30,TRBJ1-3,CAWHSGAGNTIYF
TRBV7-2,TRBJ1-2,CASSLDGVNYGYTF
TRBV12-3/TRBV12-4,TRBJ2-7,CASSLGQGQGFSGFAYEQYF
TRBV24-1,TRBJ2-2,CATSDPQREWTGELFF
TRBV28,TRBJ2-7,CASSRTQYEQYF
TRBV5-1,TRBJ2-3,CASSFWSTDTQYF
TRBV6-2/TRBV6-3,TRBJ1-5,CASSSRTGVPSFNQPQHF
TRBV2,TRBJ1-5,CASSSTGNNQPQHF
TRBV6-5,TRBJ2-7,CASSNPLLTGYEQYF
TRBV30,TRBJ1-5,CAWSRSRNQPQHF
TRBV5-1,TRBJ2-2,CASGLGGTNTGELFF